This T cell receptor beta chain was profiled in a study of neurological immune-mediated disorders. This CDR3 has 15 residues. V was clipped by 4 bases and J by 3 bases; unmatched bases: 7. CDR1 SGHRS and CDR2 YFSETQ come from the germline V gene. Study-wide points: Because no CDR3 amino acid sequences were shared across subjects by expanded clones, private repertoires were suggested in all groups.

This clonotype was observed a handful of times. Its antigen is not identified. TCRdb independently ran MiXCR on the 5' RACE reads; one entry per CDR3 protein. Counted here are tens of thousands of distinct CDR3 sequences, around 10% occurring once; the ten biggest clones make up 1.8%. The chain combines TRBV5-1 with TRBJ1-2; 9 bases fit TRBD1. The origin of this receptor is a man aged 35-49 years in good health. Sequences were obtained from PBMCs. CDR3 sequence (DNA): TGCGCCAGCAGCAAGGGACAGGGCTGGGACTATGGCTACACCTTC. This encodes CASSKGQGWDYGYTF.